The sequence of this TCR beta chain was determined in a study of T cells after yellow fever vaccination. TCRdb re-analysed the 5' RACE reads in MiXCR, keeping a single row per CDR3 protein. The table includes a few hundred thousand distinct CDR3 sequences, roughly 10% detected once. V lost 6 bases and J lost 1; bases outside the gene matches: 6. Germline loops: CDR1 SGHTA, CDR2 FQGNSA. The CDR3 runs to 16 residues. This clonotype was seen more than once but under ten times. The sample consisted of PBMCs, taken on the day of the first yellow fever vaccination. This TCR came from a man younger than 30 who received the YFV17D yellow fever vaccine. This chain connects TRBV7-2 to TRBJ2-1; TRBD2 matches at 10 bases. As DNA, the CDR3 is TGTGCCAGCAGGCCTCCGGGACTAGCGTCCTACAATGAGCAGTTCTTC. Translated, it gives CASRPPGLASYNEQFF.